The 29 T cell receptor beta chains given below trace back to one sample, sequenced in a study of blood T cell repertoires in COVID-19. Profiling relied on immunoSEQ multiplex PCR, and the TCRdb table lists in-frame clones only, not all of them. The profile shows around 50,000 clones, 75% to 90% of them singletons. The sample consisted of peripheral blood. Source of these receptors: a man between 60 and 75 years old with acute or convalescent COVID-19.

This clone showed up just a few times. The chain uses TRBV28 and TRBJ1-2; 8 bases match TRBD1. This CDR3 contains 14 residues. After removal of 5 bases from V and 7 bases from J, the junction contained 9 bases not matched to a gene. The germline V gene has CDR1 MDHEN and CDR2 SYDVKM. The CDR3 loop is CASSQQGEFSGYTF. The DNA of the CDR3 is TGTGCCAGCAGTCAACAGGGGGAATTTAGTGGCTACACCTTC.

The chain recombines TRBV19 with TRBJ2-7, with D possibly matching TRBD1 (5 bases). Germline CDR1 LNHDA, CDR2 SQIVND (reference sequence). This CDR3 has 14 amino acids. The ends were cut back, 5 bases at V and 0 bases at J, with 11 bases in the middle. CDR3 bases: TGTGCCAGTAGTGGGCAGGGCTTCTCCTACGAGCAGTACTTC. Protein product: CASSGQGFSYEQYF.

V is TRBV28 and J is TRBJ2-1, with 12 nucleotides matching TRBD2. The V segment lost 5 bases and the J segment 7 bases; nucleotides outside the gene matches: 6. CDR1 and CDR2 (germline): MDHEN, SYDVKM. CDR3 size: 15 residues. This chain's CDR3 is CASSASSGRANEQFF. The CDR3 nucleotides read TGTGCCAGCAGTGCATCTAGCGGGAGGGCTAATGAGCAGTTCTTC.

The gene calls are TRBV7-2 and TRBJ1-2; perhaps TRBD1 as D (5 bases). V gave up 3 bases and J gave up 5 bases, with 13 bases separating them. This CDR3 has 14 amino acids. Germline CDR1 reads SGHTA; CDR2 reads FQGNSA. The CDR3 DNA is TGTGCCAGCAGCTTTCTAGACAGAGGTTATGGCTACACCTTC. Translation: CASSFLDRGYGYTF.

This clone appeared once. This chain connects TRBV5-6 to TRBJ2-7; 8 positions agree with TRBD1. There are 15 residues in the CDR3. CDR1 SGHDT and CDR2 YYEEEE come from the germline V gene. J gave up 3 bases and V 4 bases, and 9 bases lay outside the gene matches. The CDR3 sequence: CASSRARGPNYEQYF. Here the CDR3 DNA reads TGTGCCAGCAGCCGCGCCAGGGGGCCCAACTACGAGCAGTACTTC.

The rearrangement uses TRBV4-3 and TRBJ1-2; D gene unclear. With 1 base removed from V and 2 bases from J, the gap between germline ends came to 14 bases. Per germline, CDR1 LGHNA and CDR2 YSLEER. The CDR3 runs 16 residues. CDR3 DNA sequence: TGCGCCAGCAGCCAAGTCCTGGCTAGGCCAAACTATGGCTACACCTTC. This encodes CASSQVLARPNYGYTF.

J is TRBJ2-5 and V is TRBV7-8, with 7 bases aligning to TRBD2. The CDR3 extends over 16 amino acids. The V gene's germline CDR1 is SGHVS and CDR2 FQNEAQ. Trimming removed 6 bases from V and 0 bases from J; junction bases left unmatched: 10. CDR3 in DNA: TGTGCCAGCAGTTGGCCGGGGGAGGGGTACCAAGAGACCCAGTACTTC. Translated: CASSWPGEGYQETQYF. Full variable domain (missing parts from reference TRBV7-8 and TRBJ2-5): GAGVSQSPRYKVAKRGQDVALRCDPISGHVSLFWYQQALGQGPEFLTYFQNEAQLDKSGLPSDRFFAERPEGSVSTLKIQRTQQEDSAVYLCASSWPGEGYQETQYFGPGTRLLVL.

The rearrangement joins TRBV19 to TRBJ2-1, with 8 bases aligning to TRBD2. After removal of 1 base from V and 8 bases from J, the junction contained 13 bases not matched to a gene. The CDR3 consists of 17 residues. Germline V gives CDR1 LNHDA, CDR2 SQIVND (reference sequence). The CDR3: CASSIVGSAGGFYEQFF. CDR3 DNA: TGTGCCAGTAGTATAGTGGGGTCCGCGGGGGGATTTTATGAGCAGTTCTTC.

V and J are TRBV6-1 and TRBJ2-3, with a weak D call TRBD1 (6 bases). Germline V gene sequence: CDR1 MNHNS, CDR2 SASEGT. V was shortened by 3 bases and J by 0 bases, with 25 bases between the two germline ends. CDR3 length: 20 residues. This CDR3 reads CASSEKQGRISPPSTDTQYF. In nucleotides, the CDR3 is TGTGCCAGCAGTGAGAAGCAGGGGCGGATCTCCCCTCCTAGCACAGATACGCAGTATTTT.

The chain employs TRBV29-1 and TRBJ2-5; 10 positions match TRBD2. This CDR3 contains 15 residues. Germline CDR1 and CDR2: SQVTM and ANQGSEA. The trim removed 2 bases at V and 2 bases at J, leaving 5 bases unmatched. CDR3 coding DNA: TGCAGCGTTGAACGGCTAGCGGGAGCGCAAGAGACCCAGTACTTC. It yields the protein CSVERLAGAQETQYF.

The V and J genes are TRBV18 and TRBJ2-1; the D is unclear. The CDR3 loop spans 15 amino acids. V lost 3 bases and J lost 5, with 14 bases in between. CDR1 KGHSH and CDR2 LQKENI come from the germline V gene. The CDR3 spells CASSPTETLDNEQFF. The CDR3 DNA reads TGTGCCAGCTCACCCACTGAAACGTTGGACAATGAGCAGTTCTTC.

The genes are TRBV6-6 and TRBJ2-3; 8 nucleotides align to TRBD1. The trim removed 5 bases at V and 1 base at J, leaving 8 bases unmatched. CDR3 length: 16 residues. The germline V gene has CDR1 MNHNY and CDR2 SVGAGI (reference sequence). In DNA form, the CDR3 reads TGTGCCAGCAGTGCCGGACAGGGCATCGGCACAGATACGCAGTATTTT. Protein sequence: CASSAGQGIGTDTQYF.

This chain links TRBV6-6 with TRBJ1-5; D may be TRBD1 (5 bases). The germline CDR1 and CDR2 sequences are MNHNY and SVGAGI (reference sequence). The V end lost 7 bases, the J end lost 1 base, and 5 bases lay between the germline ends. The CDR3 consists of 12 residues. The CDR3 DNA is TGTGCCAGCAACAGGAGCAATCAGCCCCAGCATTTT. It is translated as CASNRSNQPQHF.

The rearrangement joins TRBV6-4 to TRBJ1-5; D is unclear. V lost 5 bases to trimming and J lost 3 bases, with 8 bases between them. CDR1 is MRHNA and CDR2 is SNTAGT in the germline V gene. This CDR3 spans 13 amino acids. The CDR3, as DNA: TGTGCCAGCAGTCAGGCCCTCAATCAGCCCCAGCATTTT. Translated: CASSQALNQPQHF.

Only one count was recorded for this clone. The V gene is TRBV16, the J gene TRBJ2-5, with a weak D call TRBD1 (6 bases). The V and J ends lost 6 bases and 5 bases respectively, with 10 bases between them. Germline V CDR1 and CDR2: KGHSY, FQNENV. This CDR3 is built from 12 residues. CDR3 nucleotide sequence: TGTGCCAGCAGTCCAGGGGTTGAGACCCAGTACTTC. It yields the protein CASSPGVETQYF. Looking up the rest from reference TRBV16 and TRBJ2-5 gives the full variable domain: GEEVAQTPKHLVRGEGQKAKLYCAPIKGHSYVFWYQQVLKNEFKFLISFQNENVFDETGMPKERFSAKCLPNSPCSLEIQATKLEDSAVYFCASSPGVETQYFGPGTRLLVL.

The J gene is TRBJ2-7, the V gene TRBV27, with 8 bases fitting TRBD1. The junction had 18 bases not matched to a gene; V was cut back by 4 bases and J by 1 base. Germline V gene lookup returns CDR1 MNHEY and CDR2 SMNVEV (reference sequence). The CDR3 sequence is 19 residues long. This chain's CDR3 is CASSSAGTGGFLFSYEQYF. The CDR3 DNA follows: TGTGCCAGCAGTTCAGCCGGGACAGGAGGTTTCCTATTTTCCTACGAGCAGTACTTC.

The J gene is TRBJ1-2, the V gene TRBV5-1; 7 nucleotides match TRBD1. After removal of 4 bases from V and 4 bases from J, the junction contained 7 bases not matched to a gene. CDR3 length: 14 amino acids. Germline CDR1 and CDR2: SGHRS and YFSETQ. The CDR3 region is CASSPGDSSYGYTF. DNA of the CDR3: TGCGCCAGCAGCCCGGGGGACAGCTCCTATGGCTACACCTTC.

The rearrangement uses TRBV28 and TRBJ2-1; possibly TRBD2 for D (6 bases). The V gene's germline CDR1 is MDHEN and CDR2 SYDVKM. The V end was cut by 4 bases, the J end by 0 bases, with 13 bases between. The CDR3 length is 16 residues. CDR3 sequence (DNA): TGTGCCAGCAGTTCCAACTTAGCGGACTCCTACAATGAGCAGTTCTTC. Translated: CASSSNLADSYNEQFF.

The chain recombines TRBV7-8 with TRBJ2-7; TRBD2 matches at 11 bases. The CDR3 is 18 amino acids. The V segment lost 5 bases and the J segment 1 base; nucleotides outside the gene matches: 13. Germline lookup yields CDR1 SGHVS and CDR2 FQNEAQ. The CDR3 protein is CASSPPTSGIPPSYEQYF. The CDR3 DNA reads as TGTGCCAGCAGCCCCCCGACTAGCGGGATTCCCCCTTCCTACGAGCAGTACTTC.

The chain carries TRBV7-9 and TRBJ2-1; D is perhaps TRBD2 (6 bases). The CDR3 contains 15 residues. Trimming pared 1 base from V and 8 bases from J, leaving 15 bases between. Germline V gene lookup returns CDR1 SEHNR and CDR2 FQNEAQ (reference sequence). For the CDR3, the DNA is TGTGCCAGCAGCTTAGGTAGCGGTAGTCGGGATGAGCAGTTCTTC. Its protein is CASSLGSGSRDEQFF.

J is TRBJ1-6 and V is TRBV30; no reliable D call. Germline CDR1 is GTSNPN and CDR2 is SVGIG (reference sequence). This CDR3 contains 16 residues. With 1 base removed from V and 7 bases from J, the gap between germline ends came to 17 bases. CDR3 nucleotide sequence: TGTGCCTGGAGTGAACCCCCCCCAAGAGGGAATTCACCCCTCCACTTT. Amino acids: CAWSEPPPRGNSPLHF.

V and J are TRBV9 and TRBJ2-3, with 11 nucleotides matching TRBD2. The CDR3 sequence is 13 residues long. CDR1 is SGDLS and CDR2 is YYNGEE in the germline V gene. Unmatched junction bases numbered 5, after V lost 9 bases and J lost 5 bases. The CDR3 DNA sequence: TGTGCCACGACTAGCGGGACGGTAGATACGCAGTATTTT. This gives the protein CATTSGTVDTQYF.

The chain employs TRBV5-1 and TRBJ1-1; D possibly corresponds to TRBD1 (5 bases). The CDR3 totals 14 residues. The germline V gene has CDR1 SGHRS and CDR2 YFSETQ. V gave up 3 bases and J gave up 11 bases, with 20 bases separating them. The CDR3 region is CASSSEGRGVQAFF. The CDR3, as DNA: TGCGCCAGCAGCTCAGAGGGGAGGGGAGTACAGGCTTTCTTT.

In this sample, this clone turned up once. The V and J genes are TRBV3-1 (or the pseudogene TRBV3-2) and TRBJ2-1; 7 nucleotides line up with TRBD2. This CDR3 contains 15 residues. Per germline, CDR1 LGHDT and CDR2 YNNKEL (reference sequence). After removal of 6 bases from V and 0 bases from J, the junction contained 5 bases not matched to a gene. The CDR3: CASSPGTNSYNEQFF. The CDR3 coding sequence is TGTGCCAGCAGTCCCGGGACTAACTCCTACAATGAGCAGTTCTTC.

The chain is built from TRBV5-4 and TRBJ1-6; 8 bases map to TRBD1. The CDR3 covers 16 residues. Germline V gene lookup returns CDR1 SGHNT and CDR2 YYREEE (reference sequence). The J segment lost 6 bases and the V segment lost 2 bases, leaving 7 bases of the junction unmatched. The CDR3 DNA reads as TGTGCCAGCAGCTTACTACCGGGACAGGTTAATTCACCCCTCCACTTT. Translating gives CASSLLPGQVNSPLHF.

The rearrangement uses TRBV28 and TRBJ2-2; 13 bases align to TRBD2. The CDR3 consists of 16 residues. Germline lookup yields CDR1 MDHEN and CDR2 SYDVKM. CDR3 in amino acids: CAHRTSGRGNTGELFF. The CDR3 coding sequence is TGTGCGCACCGGACTAGCGGGAGAGGGAACACCGGGGAGCTGTTTTTT.

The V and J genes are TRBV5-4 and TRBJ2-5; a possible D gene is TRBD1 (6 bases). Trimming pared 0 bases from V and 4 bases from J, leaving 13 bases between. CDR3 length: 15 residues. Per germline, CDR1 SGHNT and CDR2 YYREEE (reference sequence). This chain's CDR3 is CASSLAGDPGETQYF. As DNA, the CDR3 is TGTGCCAGCAGCTTGGCAGGGGACCCAGGAGAGACCCAGTACTTC.

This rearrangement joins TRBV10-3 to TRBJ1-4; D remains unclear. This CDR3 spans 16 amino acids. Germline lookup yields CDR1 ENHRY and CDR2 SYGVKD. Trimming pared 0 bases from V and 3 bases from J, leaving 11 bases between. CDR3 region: CAISESSRGANEKLFF. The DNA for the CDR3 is TGTGCCATCAGTGAGTCCTCTCGCGGGGCTAATGAAAAACTGTTTTTT.

In nucleotides, the CDR3 is TGTGCCAGCAGCCACCGACTAGCGGGAGTCAATGAGCAGTTCTTC. Translating gives CASSHRLAGVNEQFF. The chain joins TRBV7-9 to TRBJ2-1; TRBD2 matches at 12 bases. The CDR3 has 15 residues. Germline CDR1 is SEHNR and CDR2 is FQNEAQ (reference sequence). V gave up 5 bases and J gave up 6 bases; unmatched junction bases: 5.